A single sample gave rise to the 31 T cell receptor beta chains below, sequenced in a study of regulatory T cells in long-lasting Graves disease. Time point noted: newly diagnosed GD, antithyroid drugs for less than 3 months. PBMC RNA was the source of the TCR library. Combining iRepertoire HTBI primers with Arm-PCR of CDR3 regions, the authors built TCR beta libraries. Using its own MiXCR run on the multiplex PCR reads, TCRdb lists one record per CDR3 protein. The data hold about 320,000 distinct CDR3 sequences, with under 20% observed a single time. The sequences come from peripheral blood mononuclear cells (PBMCs), collected at new diagnosis, from a patient treated with antithyroid drugs. The origin of the receptors is a female donor with Graves disease.

This chain links TRBV27 with TRBJ2-1, with TRBD2 as a possible D gene (6 bases). The V end lost 3 bases, the J end lost 6 bases, and 15 bases lay between the germline ends. Germline-derived CDR1 and CDR2 are MNHEY and SMNVEV (reference sequence). The CDR3 has 15 amino acids. CDR3: CASSFVGGSINEQFF. The CDR3 nucleotides read TGTGCCAGCAGTTTCGTCGGGGGTAGTATCAATGAGCAGTTCTTC.

This clonotype was recorded at least ten times. The chain has TRBV7-9 and TRBJ2-1; D is uncertain. Germline CDR1 reads SEHNR; CDR2 reads FQNEAQ (reference sequence). V was cut by 4 bases and J by 9 bases, with 7 bases left in between. The CDR3 runs to 11 residues. CDR3 sequence reads: CASSSLGEQFF. CDR3 in DNA: TGTGCCAGCAGCTCATTGGGTGAGCAGTTCTTC.

This clonotype came up a few times. The chain uses TRBV11-3 and TRBJ2-2; 7 bases align to TRBD1. The CDR3 runs to 23 residues. The junction had 28 bases not matched to a gene; V was cut back by 4 bases and J by 2 bases. Germline V CDR1 and CDR2: SGHNT, YENEEA. The CDR3 reads CASSSQKGPLPLRQGANTGELFF. CDR3 nucleotides: TGTGCCAGCAGCTCACAGAAAGGGCCCCTCCCCCTACGACAGGGAGCTAACACCGGGGAGCTGTTTTTT.

This clonotype was found many times. J is TRBJ2-5 and V is TRBV7-9; 10 bases fit TRBD2. CDR3 size: 16 residues. V lost 3 bases and J lost 4; bases outside the gene matches: 8. CDR1 and CDR2 (germline): SEHNR, FQNEAQ (reference sequence). The CDR3 DNA sequence: TGTGCCAGCAGCTTTAGCGGGAGGCCTCGGGGAGAGACCCAGTACTTC. Translation: CASSFSGRPRGETQYF. Combining the CDR3 with reference TRBV7-9 and TRBJ2-5 gives the whole variable domain DTGVSQNPRHKITKRGQNVTFRCDPISEHNRLYWYRQTLGQGPEFLTYFQNEAQLEKSRLLSDRFSAERPKGSFSTLEIQRTEQGDSAMYLCASSFSGRPRGETQYFGPGTRLLVL.

The table lists this clonotype with a few counts. The chain links TRBV25-1 to TRBJ1-1; D unclear. Trimming took off 2 bases at V and 1 base at J, with 17 bases between the two ends. CDR1 and CDR2 (germline): MGHDK, SYGVNS. The CDR3 has 17 residues. The DNA of the CDR3 is TGTGCCAGCAGTGAAGCCGGGATAATGACACGGAACACTGAAGCTTTCTTT. Amino acids: CASSEAGIMTRNTEAFF.

This clonotype was counted many times. V is TRBV11-2 and J is TRBJ1-1; no firm D call. CDR1 and CDR2 (germline): SGHAT, FQNNGV. V lost 1 base to trimming and J lost 3 bases, with 6 bases between them. CDR3 size: 13 residues. DNA for the CDR3: TGTGCCAGCAGCTTAGTCACCGACACTGAAGCTTTCTTT. Translating it yields CASSLVTDTEAFF. The full variable domain, in which reference TRBV11-2 and TRBJ1-1 provide the parts outside the CDR3, is EAGVAQSPRYKIIEKRQSVAFWCNPISGHATLYWYQQILGQGPKLLIQFQNNGVVDDSQLPKDRFSAERLKGVDSTLKIQPAKLEDSAVYLCASSLVTDTEAFFGQGTRLTVV.

This clonotype was seen a few times. The chain has TRBV6-1 and TRBJ1-4; D uncertain. Germline V CDR1 and CDR2: MNHNS, SASEGT. This CDR3 spans 10 amino acids. The germline V and J ends were trimmed by 8 bases and 17 bases, with 15 bases remaining between them. CDR3 coding DNA: TGTGCCAGCGGGTCAATCATTGGTTTTTTT. Protein sequence: CASGSIIGFF.

This clonotype was found many times. The V call is TRBV14, the J call TRBJ1-1, with D unresolved. The V gene lost 0 bases and the J gene lost 1 base, with 3 bases spanning the gap. Germline loops: CDR1 SGHDN, CDR2 FVKESK. CDR3 length equals 13 residues. CDR3 nucleotides: TGTGCCAGCAGCCAAGATGGGAACACTGAAGCTTTCTTT. Translation: CASSQDGNTEAFF.

This clonotype was counted many times. The rearrangement links TRBV6-1 to TRBJ2-7; D is possibly TRBD1 or TRBD2 (7 bases each). The V and J ends lost 10 bases and 3 bases respectively, with 13 bases between them. Germline V CDR1 and CDR2: MNHNS, SASEGT. The CDR3 consists of 12 residues. This CDR3 reads CATGGLSYEQYF. The CDR3 bases are TGTGCCACAGGGGGACTAAGCTACGAGCAGTACTTC.

This clonotype was seen repeatedly, ten times or more. The chain couples TRBV11-3 to TRBJ2-7, with TRBD2 as a possible D gene (5 bases). The germline V gene has CDR1 SGHNT and CDR2 YENEEA. Trimming removed 5 bases from V and 6 bases from J, with 14 bases in between. The CDR3 has 13 amino acids. CDR3 nucleotide sequence: TGTGCCAGCAGCCCGAGCGGCTATGGCGAGCAGTACTTC. This encodes CASSPSGYGEQYF.

In the case of this clonotype: The conserved closing phenylalanine or tryptophan is absent in this CDR3, likely reflecting a read error. The gene calls are TRBV7-3 and TRBJ2-1; a possible D gene is TRBD2 (6 bases). This CDR3 region has 15 residues. Germline CDR1 SGHTA, CDR2 FQGTGA. CDR3 sequence reads: CASSLLGLAYNEQFS. CDR3 nucleotides: TGCGCCAGCAGCTTATTGGGGCTAGCGTACAATGAGCAGTTCTCC.

V usage is TRBV2 and J usage is TRBJ1-4; D call uncertain. CDR3 length equals 13 residues. Germline loops: CDR1 SNHLY, CDR2 FYNNEI. V dropped 2 bases and J dropped 7 bases, with 8 bases sitting between them. CDR3 loop: CASSERTREKLFF. CDR3 sequence (DNA): TGTGCCAGCAGTGAACGGACTCGTGAAAAACTGTTTTTT. The variable domain in full, completed from reference TRBV2 and TRBJ1-4, reads EPEVTQTPSHQVTQMGQEVILRCVPISNHLYFYWYRQILGQKVEFLVSFYNNEISEKSEIFDDQFSVERPDGSNFTLKIRSTKLEDSAMYFCASSERTREKLFFGSGTQLSVL.

There are many counts of this clonotype. The V call is TRBV27, the J call TRBJ2-1; 7 bases are shared with TRBD2. CDR3 length: 16 amino acids. Trimming removed 0 bases from V and 8 bases from J; junction bases left unmatched: 10. Per germline, CDR1 MNHEY and CDR2 SMNVEV (reference sequence). DNA for the CDR3: TGTGCCAGCAGTTTATCGCCGGGGGGAGGGCCGGATGAGCAGTTCTTC. Translating gives CASSLSPGGGPDEQFF.

Comment on this clonotype: This may stem from a read error, because a much larger clone lies one nucleotide away. The V gene is TRBV12-3 or TRBV12-4, the J gene TRBJ2-3; D is ambiguous. The CDR3 loop spans 14 amino acids. DNA for the CDR3: TGTGCCAGCGGTTTAGGAATAAGCACAGATACGCAGTATTTT. Amino acids: CASGLGISTDTQYF.

This clonotype was observed at least ten times. The rearrangement uses TRBV27 and TRBJ2-2; D remains unclear. Germline V gene data show CDR1 as MNHEY and CDR2 as SMNVEV (reference sequence). V was cut by 0 bases and J by 5 bases, with 10 bases left in between. The CDR3 consists of 15 residues. The CDR3 is CASSLSGRETGELFF. As DNA, the CDR3 is TGTGCCAGCAGTTTATCCGGCAGAGAGACCGGGGAGCTGTTTTTT.

The table lists this clonotype with a few counts. A read error may explain this, as a much larger clone is one base away. The V call is TRBV24-1, the J call TRBJ2-5; D may be TRBD2 (5 bases). Looked up from germline, CDR1 is KGHDR and CDR2 is SFDVKD. CDR3 length: 13 amino acids. This chain's CDR3 is CATSDGEPETRYF. DNA for the CDR3: TGTGCCACCAGTGATGGGGAGCCAGAGACCCGGTACTTC.

This clonotype has a count of ten or more. V gene TRBV2 combines with J gene TRBJ2-7, with TRBD2 matching over 9 bases. Trimming at V came to 3 bases and at J to 0 bases, leaving 6 bases not matched to a gene. Per germline, CDR1 SNHLY and CDR2 FYNNEI. This CDR3 contains 16 residues. DNA for the CDR3: TGTGCCAGCAGTGATGTCCTAGCGGGGACCTCCTACGAGCAGTACTTC. As protein: CASSDVLAGTSYEQYF.

This clonotype was observed many times. The rearrangement uses TRBV14 and TRBJ2-1; no firm D call. V was trimmed by 4 bases and J by 6 bases, leaving 16 bases between them. CDR3 length: 15 residues. The germline gives CDR1 SGHDN, CDR2 FVKESK. The CDR3 here is CASSRDLGRPNEQFF. Written as DNA, the CDR3 is TGTGCCAGCAGCCGAGACCTTGGCCGACCCAATGAGCAGTTCTTC.

The table lists this clonotype with many counts. The chain links TRBV11-2 to TRBJ2-7; D assignment may be TRBD1 or TRBD2 (5 bases each). With 8 bases removed from V and 3 bases from J, the gap between germline ends came to 20 bases. From germline, CDR1 is SGHAT and CDR2 FQNNGV. The CDR3 length is 15 residues. The CDR3 DNA follows: TGTGCCAGCTCTCCCCCGGGAAGGGGTGACTACGAGCAGTACTTC. It codes for CASSPPGRGDYEQYF.

In this sample, this clonotype turned up a few times. DNA of the CDR3: TGTGCCACCCTTTCTTACGAGCAGTACTTC. It is translated as CATLSYEQYF. The chain employs TRBV6-2 or TRBV6-3 and TRBJ2-7; D gene ambiguous. Germline V gene sequence: CDR1 MNHEY, CDR2 SVGEGT. CDR3 length equals 10 residues. Trimming removed 10 bases at V and 4 bases at J, with 8 bases between.

This clonotype showed up just a few times. The DNA of the CDR3 is TGCAGCGTTGTCGCCCCCTCTGGGGCCAACGTCCTGACTTTC. Its translation is CSVVAPSGANVLTF. This rearrangement joins TRBV29-1 to TRBJ2-6; no firm D call. The germline gives CDR1 SQVTM, CDR2 ANQGSEA. Trimming took 4 bases from V and 0 from J, leaving 7 bases between them. This CDR3 region has 14 residues.

This clonotype showed up many times. The chain recombines TRBV19 with TRBJ2-3; either TRBD1 or TRBD2 may supply D (5 bases each). The length of the CDR3 is 14 residues. The V gene lost 7 bases and the J gene lost 8 bases, with 19 bases spanning the gap. The germline V gene encodes CDR1 LNHDA and CDR2 SQIVND (reference sequence). CDR3 DNA sequence: TGTGCCAGTACCAAAGGGGCTCGGGCGGGTACGCAGTATTTT. This gives the protein CASTKGARAGTQYF.

This clonotype was observed many times. The chain uses TRBV2 and TRBJ1-1; D is perhaps TRBD1 (6 bases). The CDR3 covers 14 residues. Looked up from germline, CDR1 is SNHLY and CDR2 is FYNNEI. Trimming cost V 6 bases and J 5 bases, with 16 bases left between them. The CDR3 nucleotides read TGTGCCAGCAGCATCCAAGGAGGGGGGACTGAAGCTTTCTTT. Protein sequence: CASSIQGGGTEAFF.

This clonotype was seen a few times. The gene calls are TRBV5-5 and TRBJ2-3; D is unclear. V lost 0 bases, J lost 2 bases, and 13 bases lay in between. The CDR3 length is 16 residues. Germline CDR1 is SGHKS and CDR2 is YYEKEE (reference sequence). CDR3 residues: CASSLVRIGITDTQYF. CDR3 DNA sequence: TGTGCCAGCAGCTTGGTTCGAATTGGGATCACAGATACGCAGTATTTT. The variable domain in full, with the rest retrieved from reference TRBV5-5 and TRBJ2-3, is DAGVTQSPTHLIKTRGQQVTLRCSPISGHKSVSWYQQVLGQGPQFIFQYYEKEERGRGNFPDRFSARQFPNYSSELNVNALLLGDSALYLCASSLVRIGITDTQYFGPGTRLTVL.

This clonotype was seen ten or more times. CDR3 coding DNA: TGTGCCTGGAGTGCTCTGGCCCGAGCTTCACCCCTCCACTTT. As protein: CAWSALARASPLHF. The chain couples TRBV30 to TRBJ1-6; D gene unclear. CDR1 and CDR2 from the germline V gene are GTSNPN and SVGIG (reference sequence). The CDR3 is made up of 14 amino acids. Trimming stripped 1 base from V and 9 bases from J, with 13 bases between.

This clonotype was seen at least ten times. The CDR3 loop is CASSATGEYNEQFF. The CDR3 DNA reads as TGTGCCAGCAGTGCCACAGGCGAATACAATGAGCAGTTCTTC. The rearrangement uses TRBV27 and TRBJ2-1, with D maybe TRBD1 (5 bases). V gave up 5 bases and J gave up 4 bases, with 12 bases separating them. The CDR3 covers 14 residues. CDR1 is MNHEY and CDR2 is SMNVEV in the germline V gene (reference sequence).

This clonotype appeared many times. The J gene is TRBJ1-6, the V gene TRBV29-1; D is unclear. The CDR3 length is 13 residues. CDR1 SQVTM and CDR2 ANQGSEA come from the germline V gene. Trimming removed 6 bases from V and 6 bases from J, with 12 bases in between. CDR3 DNA sequence: TGCAGCGTACGGCATACGGCTAATTCACCCCTCCACTTT. Translating it yields CSVRHTANSPLHF.

In nucleotides, the CDR3 is TGCAGTGCTAGGAGACATGGGACAGATACTAGCACAGATACGCAGTATTTT. It specifies CSARRHGTDTSTDTQYF. This sequence joins TRBV20-1 and TRBJ2-3; 7 nucleotides line up with TRBD1. CDR3 size: 17 residues. Trimming took 3 bases from V and 0 from J; bases not matched to a gene: 12. Germline V gene sequence: CDR1 DFQATT, CDR2 SNEGSKA (reference sequence).

As concerns this clonotype: A much larger clone differs from this one at a single base, so this may be a read error. The genes are TRBV20-1 and TRBJ2-1, with D possibly being TRBD1 (5 bases). Matching the DNA end better, TRBJ2-5 makes the J call doubtful. The CDR3 spans 13 residues. The V gene's germline CDR1 is DFQATT and CDR2 SNEGSKA (reference sequence). The CDR3 DNA reads TGCAGTGCTATGCGCAGTCATCAGGGGACCCAGTACTTC. This sequence encodes CSAMRSHQGTQYF.

This clonotype was seen many times. The chain joins TRBV6-1 to TRBJ2-6, with 12 bases that match TRBD1. Trimming removed 5 bases from V and 1 base from J; junction bases left unmatched: 6. The CDR3 loop spans 18 amino acids. From germline, CDR1 is MNHNS and CDR2 SASEGT. The CDR3 sequence is CASSTGTGGGSGANVLTF. The CDR3 DNA sequence: TGTGCCAGCAGTACCGGGACAGGGGGCGGGTCTGGGGCCAACGTCCTGACTTTC.

Concerning this clonotype: No conserved phenylalanine or tryptophan ends this CDR3, so it is likely a read error. This chain uses TRBV3-1 with TRBJ2-5; 12 bases fit TRBD2. This CDR3 is 15 amino acids long. The ends lost 3 bases at V and 4 bases at J; junction bases unmatched: 3. The germline V gene has CDR1 LGHDT and CDR2 YNNKEL (reference sequence). The CDR3 reads CASSHILAGGETQYS. The CDR3 DNA is TGTGCCAGCAGCCATATACTAGCGGGAGGAGAGACCCAGTACTCC.